These T cell receptor beta chains were read from a single sample in a study of T-cell reconstitution after alpha-beta-depleted transplantation in children. TCRdb analysed the PCR reads with MiXCR anew, one entry per CDR3 protein. The repertoire consists of about 240,000 distinct CDR3 sequences, with about 25% occurring once and the leading ten covering roughly 2.6%. Material: PBMCs, obtained before TCRalphabeta/CD19-depleted stem cell transplant. The receptors stem from a girl aged 2 to 10 with Fanconi anemia, due to receive a stem cell transplant. Each CDR3 is given with its conserved first and last residue. Each record gives: V gene, D gene, clone size, J gene, CDR3 DNA, CDR3 protein. A D gene is named only where the DNA matches it firmly. Some rows have no size entry. The others give once, few or many, or a class for an expanded clone.

v_call: TRBV5-1; d_call: -; clone_size: many; j_call: TRBJ2-2; cdr3_nt: TGCGCCAGCAGTTTCGGATTCACCGGGGAGCTGTTTTTT; cdr3_aa: CASSFGFTGELFF
v_call: TRBV5-1; d_call: -; clone_size: few; j_call: TRBJ2-7; cdr3_nt: TGCGCCAGCAGCTTGCTTGGGACAAGCTCCTACGAGCAGTACTTC; cdr3_aa: CASSLLGTSSYEQYF
v_call: TRBV2; d_call: -; clone_size: few; j_call: TRBJ2-1; cdr3_nt: TGTGCCAGCAGTGAAGCGGTCGTCGGAAATGAGCAGTTCTTC; cdr3_aa: CASSEAVVGNEQFF
v_call: TRBV12-3/TRBV12-4; d_call: -; clone_size: many; j_call: TRBJ2-4; cdr3_nt: TGTGCCAGCAGGGGGGGGGCGCGCATTCAGTACTTC; cdr3_aa: CASRGGARIQYF
v_call: TRBV14; d_call: TRBD2; clone_size: -; j_call: TRBJ2-7; cdr3_nt: TGTGCCAGCAGCCAACGACTAGCGGGACTATACTACGAGCAGTACTTC; cdr3_aa: CASSQRLAGLYYEQYF
v_call: TRBV7-3; d_call: TRBD2; clone_size: once; j_call: TRBJ2-1; cdr3_nt: TGTGCCATCAGCGGGCTAGCGGGAGTCAATGAGCAGTTCTTC; cdr3_aa: CAISGLAGVNEQFF
v_call: TRBV29-1; d_call: -; clone_size: few; j_call: TRBJ2-5; cdr3_nt: TGCAGCGTTGAAGAAATGTCGTCGGTGACCCAGTACTTC; cdr3_aa: CSVEEMSSVTQYF
v_call: TRBV29-1; d_call: -; clone_size: many; j_call: TRBJ1-1; cdr3_nt: TGCAGCGTTGAAGGAGGAAGGGCGGTCACTGAAGCTTTCTTT; cdr3_aa: CSVEGGRAVTEAFF
v_call: TRBV12-3/TRBV12-4; d_call: -; clone_size: -; j_call: TRBJ2-7; cdr3_nt: TGTGCCAGCAGTTTTGGGGGGAATGAGCAGTACTTC; cdr3_aa: CASSFGGNEQYF
v_call: TRBV20-1; d_call: -; clone_size: few; j_call: TRBJ2-7; cdr3_nt: TGCAGTGCTAGAGTGGTGAGGAGCTCCTACGAGCAGTACTTC; cdr3_aa: CSARVVRSSYEQYF
v_call: TRBV28; d_call: -; clone_size: many; j_call: TRBJ1-2; cdr3_nt: TGTGCCAGCAGTTTCTCGGGGGCTGGCTACACCTTC; cdr3_aa: CASSFSGAGYTF
v_call: TRBV7-9; d_call: -; clone_size: -; j_call: TRBJ2-5; cdr3_nt: TGTGCCAGCAGCCCCCCGGGACACACCTTTAACCAAGAGACCCAGTACTTC; cdr3_aa: CASSPPGHTFNQETQYF
v_call: TRBV12-3/TRBV12-4; d_call: -; clone_size: -; j_call: TRBJ2-2; cdr3_nt: TGTGCCAGCACGCCGTTTACCACCGGGGAGCTGTTTTTT; cdr3_aa: CASTPFTTGELFF
v_call: TRBV29-1; d_call: -; clone_size: many; j_call: TRBJ2-2; cdr3_nt: TGCAGCGTTGAAGACAAGACAGATAACACCGGGGAGCTGTTTTTT; cdr3_aa: CSVEDKTDNTGELFF
v_call: TRBV29-1; d_call: -; clone_size: -; j_call: TRBJ2-1; cdr3_nt: TGCAGCGCCGTTATAGTCTCCTACAATGAGCAGTTCTTC; cdr3_aa: CSAVIVSYNEQFF
v_call: TRBV12-3/TRBV12-4; d_call: TRBD1; clone_size: many; j_call: TRBJ1-1; cdr3_nt: TGTGCCAGCAGGCGGACAGGGAACACTGAAGCTTTCTTT; cdr3_aa: CASRRTGNTEAFF
v_call: TRBV20-1; d_call: -; clone_size: -; j_call: TRBJ2-3; cdr3_nt: TGCAGTGCTAGGGGTCCACGGCAGGGATTCAGCACAGATACGCAGTATTTT; cdr3_aa: CSARGPRQGFSTDTQYF
v_call: TRBV6-5; d_call: -; clone_size: few; j_call: TRBJ2-7; cdr3_nt: TGTGCCAGCAGCCACAAATACGAGCAGTACTTC; cdr3_aa: CASSHKYEQYF
v_call: TRBV20-1; d_call: TRBD2; clone_size: -; j_call: TRBJ2-1; cdr3_nt: TGCAGTGCTATAGCGGGAGGGAATGAGCAGTTCTTC; cdr3_aa: CSAIAGGNEQFF
v_call: TRBV12-3/TRBV12-4; d_call: -; clone_size: many; j_call: TRBJ2-1; cdr3_nt: TGTGCCAGCAGTTTATCTGCTATCTACAATGAGCAGTTCTTC; cdr3_aa: CASSLSAIYNEQFF
v_call: TRBV7-3; d_call: TRBD2; clone_size: -; j_call: TRBJ2-1; cdr3_nt: TGTGCCAGCAGCTTAGACGGGGGGGTCGATGAGCAGTTCTTC; cdr3_aa: CASSLDGGVDEQFF
v_call: TRBV7-2; d_call: TRBD1; clone_size: -; j_call: TRBJ1-1; cdr3_nt: TGTGCCAGCAGGACCGGGACAGGGACTGAAGCTTTCTTT; cdr3_aa: CASRTGTGTEAFF
v_call: TRBV9; d_call: -; clone_size: -; j_call: TRBJ2-3; cdr3_nt: TGTGCCAGCAGCGTAATGTTCGGGTCATCTACGCAGTATTTT; cdr3_aa: CASSVMFGSSTQYF
v_call: TRBV7-2; d_call: TRBD2; clone_size: few; j_call: TRBJ2-5; cdr3_nt: TGTGCCAGCAGCTTAGCGGGACTAGCGGAAGAGACCCAGTACTTC; cdr3_aa: CASSLAGLAEETQYF
v_call: TRBV21-1; d_call: -; clone_size: -; j_call: TRBJ2-1; cdr3_nt: TGTGCCAGCAGCAAATGTAATAGCGGGGGGCTCTCCTACAATGAGCAGTTCTTC; cdr3_aa: CASSKCNSGGLSYNEQFF
v_call: TRBV6-1; d_call: TRBD2; clone_size: -; j_call: TRBJ2-1; cdr3_nt: TGTGCCAGCAGCGACCTTACCGGGACTAGCCTCCGCAATGAGCAGTTCTTC; cdr3_aa: CASSDLTGTSLRNEQFF
v_call: TRBV28; d_call: TRBD1; clone_size: few; j_call: TRBJ1-2; cdr3_nt: TGTGCCAGCAGTTTATCCCGGGACAGCTATGGCTACACCTTC; cdr3_aa: CASSLSRDSYGYTF
v_call: TRBV29-1; d_call: TRBD1; clone_size: few; j_call: TRBJ2-7; cdr3_nt: TGCAGCGTTCGGAGGACAGGGGCCTACGAGCAGTACTTC; cdr3_aa: CSVRRTGAYEQYF
v_call: TRBV20-1; d_call: TRBD1; clone_size: -; j_call: TRBJ2-7; cdr3_nt: TGCAGTGCTAACTGGGACAGGGAGAACTACGAGCAGTACTTC; cdr3_aa: CSANWDRENYEQYF
v_call: TRBV20-1; d_call: -; clone_size: -; j_call: TRBJ2-5; cdr3_nt: TGCAGTGCTAGAGTCCCCCGTGAAGAGACCCAGTACTTC; cdr3_aa: CSARVPREETQYF
v_call: TRBV28; d_call: TRBD1; clone_size: few; j_call: TRBJ2-3; cdr3_nt: TGTGCCAGCAGGACAGGGGCAGATACGCAGTATTTT; cdr3_aa: CASRTGADTQYF
v_call: TRBV2; d_call: -; clone_size: few; j_call: TRBJ2-7; cdr3_nt: TGTGCCAGCAGTGCCCTGGACTACGAGCAGTACTTC; cdr3_aa: CASSALDYEQYF
v_call: TRBV6-1; d_call: TRBD2; clone_size: -; j_call: TRBJ2-1; cdr3_nt: TGTGCCAGCACCGGGACTAGCGCCTATGAGCAGTTCTTC; cdr3_aa: CASTGTSAYEQFF
v_call: TRBV20-1; d_call: TRBD1; clone_size: many; j_call: TRBJ1-2; cdr3_nt: TGCAGTGCACGGGACAGGATATATGGCTACACCTTC; cdr3_aa: CSARDRIYGYTF
v_call: TRBV29-1; d_call: -; clone_size: -; j_call: TRBJ2-4; cdr3_nt: TGCAGCGTTGATAAAGCGGGCCAAAACATTCAGTACTTC; cdr3_aa: CSVDKAGQNIQYF
v_call: TRBV3-1; d_call: -; clone_size: many; j_call: TRBJ2-3; cdr3_nt: TGTGCCAGCAGCCAAGATGAGGGGGGGGTCACAGATACGCAGTATTTT; cdr3_aa: CASSQDEGGVTDTQYF
v_call: TRBV20-1; d_call: TRBD2; clone_size: many; j_call: TRBJ2-3; cdr3_nt: TGCAGTGCTAGTCTCTCTAGCGGGATGACAGATACGCAGTATTTT; cdr3_aa: CSASLSSGMTDTQYF
v_call: TRBV20-1; d_call: -; clone_size: -; j_call: TRBJ2-1; cdr3_nt: TGCAGTGCTAGAGATGCCCTAGGAGTGCGTAACTACAATGAGCAGTTCTTC; cdr3_aa: CSARDALGVRNYNEQFF
v_call: TRBV5-1; d_call: -; clone_size: few; j_call: TRBJ2-3; cdr3_nt: TGCGCCAGCGATCTTGGACATGACACAGATACGCAGTATTTT; cdr3_aa: CASDLGHDTDTQYF
v_call: TRBV25-1; d_call: -; clone_size: few; j_call: TRBJ1-3; cdr3_nt: TGTGCCAGCAGTTCGACGAGGAGCTCTGGAAACACCATATATTTT; cdr3_aa: CASSSTRSSGNTIYF
v_call: TRBV3-1; d_call: -; clone_size: -; j_call: TRBJ1-1; cdr3_nt: TGTGCCAGCAGCCAAGCGGGACGATTGAACACTGAAGCTTTCTTT; cdr3_aa: CASSQAGRLNTEAFF
v_call: TRBV7-3; d_call: TRBD2; clone_size: few; j_call: TRBJ2-1; cdr3_nt: TGTGCCAGCAGCTTAACCGTAGCGGGGGGGCAATATGAGCAGTTCTTC; cdr3_aa: CASSLTVAGGQYEQFF
v_call: TRBV3-1; d_call: TRBD2; clone_size: -; j_call: TRBJ2-3; cdr3_nt: TGTGCCAGCAGCCAAGAGCGCGGGAGAGGCACAGATACGCAGTATTTT; cdr3_aa: CASSQERGRGTDTQYF
v_call: TRBV18; d_call: TRBD1; clone_size: once; j_call: TRBJ1-1; cdr3_nt: TGTGCCAGCTCACCCGGGACAGGGAGAGAAGCTTTCTTT; cdr3_aa: CASSPGTGREAFF
v_call: TRBV15; d_call: TRBD1; clone_size: -; j_call: TRBJ2-7; cdr3_nt: TGTGCCACCAGCAGAGACTTGACAGGGATCTACGAGCAGTACTTC; cdr3_aa: CATSRDLTGIYEQYF
v_call: TRBV6-5; d_call: -; clone_size: many; j_call: TRBJ2-1; cdr3_nt: TGTGCCAGCAGACCGGGGAGATGGGTGGGCAATGAGCAGTTCTTC; cdr3_aa: CASRPGRWVGNEQFF
v_call: TRBV12-3/TRBV12-4; d_call: -; clone_size: many; j_call: TRBJ1-5; cdr3_nt: TGTGCCAGCAGTTTAAATTCCCAGGTGGATCAGCCCCAGCATTTT; cdr3_aa: CASSLNSQVDQPQHF
v_call: TRBV28; d_call: TRBD2; clone_size: many; j_call: TRBJ2-5; cdr3_nt: TGTGCCAGCAGATGGGGGGCCGGGACTAGGGAGACCCAGTACTTC; cdr3_aa: CASRWGAGTRETQYF
v_call: TRBV20-1; d_call: -; clone_size: -; j_call: TRBJ2-1; cdr3_nt: TGCAGTGCTAGTGATGTGTCAGGACACCGCTCCTACAATGAGCAGTTCTTC; cdr3_aa: CSASDVSGHRSYNEQFF
v_call: TRBV7-8; d_call: TRBD2; clone_size: many; j_call: TRBJ2-7; cdr3_nt: TGTGCCAGCAGCTCCTATGCCGGGACTAGAACACACGAGCAGTACTTC; cdr3_aa: CASSSYAGTRTHEQYF
v_call: TRBV11-2; d_call: TRBD2; clone_size: many; j_call: TRBJ2-5; cdr3_nt: TGTGCCAGCTCGGGACTAGCTTTCCAAGAGACCCAGTACTTC; cdr3_aa: CASSGLAFQETQYF
v_call: TRBV12-3/TRBV12-4; d_call: TRBD2; clone_size: many; j_call: TRBJ2-7; cdr3_nt: TGTGCCAGCAATCGGGGACTAGCGGGGGGCGAGCAGTACTTC; cdr3_aa: CASNRGLAGGEQYF
v_call: TRBV14; d_call: TRBD1; clone_size: many; j_call: TRBJ2-1; cdr3_nt: TGTGCCAGCAACAAAGGACAGGTAAAGAGATACAATGAGCAGTTCTTC; cdr3_aa: CASNKGQVKRYNEQFF